The clone carrying this TCR beta chain turned up a few times. Per the original methods: Amplification of reference gene primers provided the estimated nucleated cell counts. TCRdb's table, derived via immunoSEQ multiplex PCR, lists solely in-frame clones and lacks some. That table is the source of V, J and clone size, and D and trimming were worked out from the DNA. The profile shows 59,000 or so clones, roughly 83% of them singletons. The CDR3 contains 13 residues. From germline, CDR1 is WSHSY and CDR2 SAAADI. With V trimmed by 3 bases and J by 5 bases, 1 base remained unmatched. The data were obtained in a study of blood T cell repertoires in COVID-19. Study in general: PBMCs, B-cell-depleted T cells, or T cells were the source of the cDNA or gDNA that made up the material.

The chain combines TRBV10-2 with TRBJ1-2; 9 nucleotides match TRBD1. This sequence was found in a human donor in a cohort sampled during active COVID-19. The sample taken for sequencing was peripheral blood. CDR3 region: CASSDGTGYGYTF. DNA of the CDR3: TGCGCCAGCAGTGACGGGACAGGGTATGGCTACACCTTC.